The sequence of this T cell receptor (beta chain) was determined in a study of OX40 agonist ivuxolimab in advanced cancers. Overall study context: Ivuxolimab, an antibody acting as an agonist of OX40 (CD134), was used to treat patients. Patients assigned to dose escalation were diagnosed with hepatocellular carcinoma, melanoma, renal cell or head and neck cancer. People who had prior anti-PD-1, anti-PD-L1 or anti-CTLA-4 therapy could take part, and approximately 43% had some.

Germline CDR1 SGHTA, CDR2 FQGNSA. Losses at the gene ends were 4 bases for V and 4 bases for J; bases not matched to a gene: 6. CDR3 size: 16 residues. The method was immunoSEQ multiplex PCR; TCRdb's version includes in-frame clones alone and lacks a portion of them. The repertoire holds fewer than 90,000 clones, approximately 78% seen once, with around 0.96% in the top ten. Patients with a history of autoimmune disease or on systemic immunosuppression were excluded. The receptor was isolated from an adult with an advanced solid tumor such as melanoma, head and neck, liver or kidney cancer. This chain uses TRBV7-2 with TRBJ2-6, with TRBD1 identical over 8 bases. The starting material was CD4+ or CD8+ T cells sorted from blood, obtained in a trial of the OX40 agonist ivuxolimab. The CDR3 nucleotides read TGTGCCAGCAGCTCGAGACAGGGGAGAGGGGCCAACGTCCTGACTTTC. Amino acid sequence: CASSSRQGRGANVLTF.